The 19 T cell receptor beta chains reported below all come from one sample, sequenced in a study of T cells in Graves' hyperthyroidism and ophthalmopathy. From RNA transcripts, TCR beta CDR3 regions were amplified. An initial round of RT-PCR targeting the TCR CDR3 relied on the HTBI primer set. A single record per CDR3 protein comes from TCRdb applying MiXCR to the multiplex PCR reads. This table has approximately 600,000 distinct CDR3 sequences, over 12% appearing once. The sample comprised blood. These receptors were taken from a woman aged 40 to 50 with Graves' ophthalmopathy.

This clonotype was detected a few times. The chain has TRBV13 and TRBJ1-2, with 7 bases aligning to TRBD1. From germline, CDR1 is PRHDT and CDR2 FYEKMQ (reference sequence). The CDR3 spans 16 residues. V lost 5 bases, J lost 5 bases, and 14 bases stayed unmatched. This CDR3 is CASSPPPQGTAYGYTF. The CDR3 DNA reads TGTGCCAGCAGCCCCCCTCCACAGGGGACCGCATATGGCTACACCTTC.

V is TRBV6-2 or TRBV6-3 and J is TRBJ2-6; TRBD2 agrees at 8 bases. Trimming took 7 bases from V and 5 from J; bases not matched to a gene: 7. Germline V CDR1 and CDR2: MNHEY, SVGEGT. This CDR3 spans 15 amino acids. The DNA for the CDR3 is TGTGCCAGCAACACCGGGGGGGGTAGGGCCAACGTCCTGACTTTC. It translates to CASNTGGGRANVLTF.

This clonotype was counted ten times or more. This chain uses TRBV11-3 with TRBJ2-5; 7 bases align to TRBD2. V lost 7 bases, J lost 5 bases, and 7 bases stayed unmatched. Germline V gene sequence: CDR1 SGHNT, CDR2 YENEEA. The CDR3 contains 13 residues. The CDR3 nucleotides read TGTGCCAGCACCGGGGAGGGTTGGGAGACCCAGTACTTC. This encodes CASTGEGWETQYF.

In this sample, this clonotype turned up many times. The chain carries TRBV7-9 and TRBJ2-5; no reliable D call. The germline gives CDR1 SEHNR, CDR2 FQNEAQ (reference sequence). Trimming cost V 5 bases and J 2 bases, with 15 bases left between them. The CDR3 is made up of 15 amino acids. The CDR3 protein is CASSPNGILQETQYF. The DNA of the CDR3 is TGTGCCAGCAGCCCGAACGGTATCCTTCAAGAGACCCAGTACTTC.

The chain uses TRBV20-1 and TRBJ2-7; no clear D. The germline CDR1 and CDR2 sequences are DFQATT and SNEGSKA (reference sequence). The germline V and J ends were trimmed by 0 bases and 3 bases, with 6 bases remaining between them. This CDR3 comprises 12 residues. CDR3 DNA: TGCAGTGCTAGAGATCCCCACTACGAGCAGTACTTC. Translation gives CSARDPHYEQYF.

The sample holds many counts of this clonotype. The rearrangement links TRBV19 to TRBJ2-7, with 8 bases aligning to TRBD1. The CDR3 contains 16 residues. Germline CDR1 and CDR2: LNHDA and SQIVND (reference sequence). With 4 bases clipped from V and 1 base from J, the junction kept 9 bases outside the gene matches. CDR3 sequence (DNA): TGTGCCAGTAGTAGCCTACGGACAGGGAAGTCCTACGAGCAGTACTTC. Translating gives CASSSLRTGKSYEQYF.

This clonotype was counted at least ten times. The CDR3 nucleotides read TGTGCCAGCAGCGTACTAGCGGCGAGCACCGGGGAGCTGTTTTTT. This sequence encodes CASSVLAASTGELFF. This chain connects TRBV7-3 to TRBJ2-2; 8 positions match TRBD2. The CDR3 sequence is 15 residues long. V shed 5 bases, J shed 4 bases, and the junction held 6 bases outside the gene matches. The germline CDR1 and CDR2 sequences are SGHTA and FQGTGA.

This clonotype came up many times. The chain has TRBV30 and TRBJ1-1; D unresolved. Germline assignment: CDR1 GTSNPN and CDR2 SVGIG (reference sequence). CDR3 length equals 13 residues. V gave up 2 bases and J gave up 0 bases, with 7 bases separating them. CDR3: CAWSKGLNTEAFF. The CDR3 nucleotides are TGTGCCTGGAGTAAGGGTTTGAACACTGAAGCTTTCTTT.

This clonotype came up once. A much larger clone lies one base from this, so it may be a read error. The V and J genes are TRBV7-9 and TRBJ2-5; 10 bases line up with TRBD2. CDR1 SEHNR and CDR2 FQNEAQ come from the germline V gene (reference sequence). This CDR3 spans 16 amino acids. The CDR3 is CPSGGGDREAQETQYF. As DNA, the CDR3 is TGTCCCAGCGGGGGGGGTGATCGGGAGGCCCAAGAGACCCAGTACTTC.

The sample holds a few counts of this clonotype. The V gene is TRBV6-1, the J gene TRBJ1-1; no reliable D call. V lost 3 bases and J lost 2, with 7 bases in between. CDR3 length: 13 amino acids. Germline loops: CDR1 MNHNS, CDR2 SASEGT. The CDR3 loop is CASSDDDNTEAFF. In nucleotides, the CDR3 is TGTGCCAGCAGTGACGACGATAACACTGAAGCTTTCTTT.

This clonotype occurred many times. The rearrangement links TRBV19 to TRBJ1-1; 7 nucleotides align to TRBD1. The CDR3 is 12 residues long. Germline CDR1 is LNHDA and CDR2 is SQIVND (reference sequence). The J segment lost 8 bases and the V segment lost 6 bases, leaving 6 bases of the junction unmatched. DNA for the CDR3: TGTGCCAGTAGAAATACAGGGGTAGAAGCTTTCTTT. Translation: CASRNTGVEAFF.

The chain links TRBV19 to TRBJ2-2; maybe TRBD1 (5 bases). The CDR3 is made up of 16 amino acids. Per the germline V gene, CDR1 is LNHDA and CDR2 is SQIVND (reference sequence). V lost 1 base and J lost 0, with 9 bases in between. This CDR3 is CASSIVGQPNTGELFF. The DNA of the CDR3 is TGTGCCAGTAGTATAGTGGGGCAGCCGAACACCGGGGAGCTGTTTTTT.

The chain couples TRBV28 to TRBJ2-7, with D perhaps matching TRBD1 or TRBD2 (7 bases each). The CDR3 has 16 amino acids. In germline, CDR1 is MDHEN, CDR2 SYDVKM. Trimming stripped 3 bases from V and 5 bases from J, with 20 bases between. This CDR3 reads CASSLSSGGGRDEQYF. The CDR3 region has the DNA TGTGCCAGCAGTTTGTCTAGCGGAGGGGGCCGGGACGAGCAGTACTTC.

This clonotype has ten or more counts. The chain links TRBV20-1 to TRBJ2-7; 12 bases align to TRBD1. The CDR3 has 15 amino acids. V trimming: 4 bases; J trimming: 4 bases; junction bases outside the gene matches: 8. The germline CDR1 and CDR2 sequences are DFQATT and SNEGSKA (reference sequence). This CDR3 reads CSATPGQGARYEQYF. The CDR3 bases are TGCAGTGCTACCCCGGGACAGGGGGCGCGGTACGAGCAGTACTTC.

At least ten counts were recorded for this clonotype. The J gene is TRBJ2-2, the V gene TRBV19; 7 bases align to TRBD2. The CDR3 is made up of 15 amino acids. The germline V gene encodes CDR1 LNHDA and CDR2 SQIVND (reference sequence). V gave up 9 bases and J gave up 0 bases; unmatched junction bases: 7. CDR3 nucleotides: TGTGCCAGCTCTAGCGGAGCCGCGAACACCGGGGAGCTGTTTTTT. It codes for CASSSGAANTGELFF.

This clonotype was picked up many times. The genes are TRBV6-2 or TRBV6-3 and TRBJ2-7, with 9 bases aligning to TRBD2. CDR1 is MNHEY and CDR2 is SVGEGT in the germline V gene. V dropped 5 bases and J dropped 6; count of bases not matched to a gene: 8. There are 14 residues in the CDR3. CDR3 region: CASSRREGQGEQYF. The CDR3 DNA follows: TGTGCCAGCAGTAGGCGGGAGGGCCAAGGCGAGCAGTACTTC.

This clonotype was counted a few times. The genes are TRBV30 and TRBJ2-5; no definite D call. Germline assignment: CDR1 GTSNPN and CDR2 SVGIG (reference sequence). V shed 4 bases and J shed 5 bases, with 11 bases lying between them. This CDR3 is built from 12 residues. In DNA form, the CDR3 reads TGTGCCTGGAACGCAAGGGATGAGACCCAGTACTTC. Its protein is CAWNARDETQYF.

This clonotype has a handful of counts. The J gene is TRBJ2-7, the V gene TRBV27; 7 nucleotides align to TRBD2. This CDR3 comprises 15 residues. Trimming at V came to 6 bases and at J to 0 bases, leaving 8 bases not matched to a gene. The V gene's germline CDR1 is MNHEY and CDR2 SMNVEV (reference sequence). In nucleotides, the CDR3 is TGTGCCAGCAGAGCGGGACCGAATTTCTCCTACGAGCAGTACTTC. Its protein product is CASRAGPNFSYEQYF.

This clonotype came up a few times. V is TRBV19 and J is TRBJ1-5; no clear D. CDR1 and CDR2 from the germline V gene are LNHDA and SQIVND (reference sequence). V was clipped by 5 bases and J by 5 bases, with 10 bases between them. CDR3 size: 13 residues. CDR3 sequence reads: CASSQQIHQPQHF. The CDR3, as DNA: TGTGCCAGTAGTCAACAGATTCATCAGCCCCAGCATTTT.